The 16 T cell receptor beta chains below all came from one sample that was sequenced in a study of blood T cells in healthy people across ages. The authors ran a second PCR of 7 to 11 cycles using a sample-barcoded 5' primer and a J-beta primer mix. TCRdb used MiXCR to reprocess the 5' RACE reads, holding one entry per CDR3 protein. The table lists under 2,000,000 distinct CDR3 sequences, roughly 50% of them singletons. Source material: blood. These receptors all stem from a woman aged 40 to 49 in good health.

The chain links TRBV6-6 to TRBJ1-1; 7 nucleotides agree with TRBD1. Germline V gene lookup returns CDR1 MNHNY and CDR2 SVGAGI (reference sequence). This CDR3 has 14 residues. The trim removed 8 bases at V and 3 bases at J, leaving 9 bases unmatched. The CDR3: CASGFWGTDTEAFF. The CDR3 DNA reads TGTGCCAGCGGTTTCTGGGGGACAGACACTGAAGCTTTCTTT.

J is TRBJ2-7 and V is TRBV4-1, with TRBD2 as a possible D gene (6 bases). The CDR3 is 17 residues long. CDR1 is MGHRA, CDR2 YSYEKL, per germline. Trimming took 0 bases from V and 0 from J, leaving 15 bases between them. DNA for the CDR3: TGCGCCAGCAGCCAAGATGTGGGCGGGATAAGCTCCTACGAGCAGTACTTC. Encoded protein: CASSQDVGGISSYEQYF.

This clonotype was picked up a small number of times. The chain links TRBV6-2 or TRBV6-3 to TRBJ1-2; D might be TRBD1 (5 bases). Trimming stripped 1 base from V and 8 bases from J, with 11 bases between. The CDR3 is 13 residues long. CDR1 and CDR2 from the germline V gene are MNHEY and SVGEGT. The CDR3 region has the DNA TGTGCCAGCAGTTACTGGTCAGGGAACGGCTACACCTTC. It codes for CASSYWSGNGYTF.

This sequence joins TRBV5-1 and TRBJ2-4; 8 bases fit TRBD2. Per the germline V gene, CDR1 is SGHRS and CDR2 is YFSETQ. With V trimmed by 1 base and J by 13 bases, 13 bases remained unmatched. The length of the CDR3 is 15 residues. This CDR3 is CASSLYGGTSPAQYF. The CDR3 bases are TGCGCCAGCAGCTTGTACGGCGGGACTAGTCCAGCGCAGTACTTC. The full variable domain, completed using reference TRBV5-1 and TRBJ2-4, is KAGVTQTPRYLIKTRGQQVTLSCSPISGHRSVSWYQQTPGQGLQFLFEYFSETQRNKGNFPGRFSGRQFSNSRSEMNVSTLELGDSALYLCASSLYGGTSPAQYFGAGTRLSVL.

The chain recombines TRBV6-5 with TRBJ2-3; 7 bases are a match to TRBD2. This CDR3 is 15 amino acids long. V lost 1 base to trimming and J lost 2 bases; unmatched junction nucleotides: 3. Germline-derived CDR1 and CDR2 are MNHEY and SVGAGI. The CDR3 reads CASSYWAGDTDTQYF. The DNA for the CDR3 is TGTGCCAGCAGTTACTGGGCGGGAGACACAGATACGCAGTATTTT.

This rearrangement joins TRBV28 to TRBJ2-6; 8 bases are a match to TRBD1. The V gene's germline CDR1 is MDHEN and CDR2 SYDVKM. V shed 8 bases, J shed 4 bases, and the junction held 10 bases outside the gene matches. The CDR3 length is 16 residues. For the CDR3, the DNA is TGTGCCAGCCGGATTCAGGGGGCGCGAGGGGCCAACGTCCTGACTTTC. Its translation is CASRIQGARGANVLTF.

The gene calls are TRBV28 and TRBJ1-2; D call uncertain. Germline CDR1 reads MDHEN; CDR2 reads SYDVKM. This CDR3 region has 13 residues. Trimming took off 3 bases at V and 4 bases at J, with 9 bases between the two ends. The CDR3 sequence is CASSLRISYGYTF. The CDR3 coding sequence is TGTGCCAGCAGTTTGAGGATTAGCTATGGCTACACCTTC.

This clonotype was detected once. The V gene is TRBV7-8, the J gene TRBJ1-6; D is possibly TRBD1 (6 bases). V lost 2 bases and J 9 bases, leaving 11 bases between the germline ends. This CDR3 spans 14 amino acids. In germline, CDR1 is SGHVS, CDR2 FQNEAQ. The CDR3 loop reads CASSLLIRGSPLHF. The CDR3 nucleotides are TGTGCCAGCAGCTTATTAATCAGGGGTTCACCCCTCCACTTT.

J is TRBJ2-7 and V is TRBV9; 7 nucleotides line up with TRBD1. V lost 0 bases and J lost 6; bases outside the gene matches: 3. This CDR3 has 13 residues. CDR1 and CDR2 (germline): SGDLS, YYNGEE. CDR3 sequence reads: CASSVGDRVEQYF. In DNA, the CDR3 is TGTGCCAGCAGCGTAGGTGACAGGGTCGAGCAGTACTTC. Full variable domain (remainder filled in from reference TRBV9 and TRBJ2-7): DSGVTQTPKHLITATGQRVTLRCSPRSGDLSVYWYQQSLDQGLQFLIQYYNGEERAKGNILERFSAQQFPDLHSELNLSSLELGDSALYFCASSVGDRVEQYFGPGTRLTVT.

The V call is TRBV5-1, the J call TRBJ2-7; D is undetermined. Germline loops: CDR1 SGHRS, CDR2 YFSETQ. The CDR3 sequence is 14 residues long. V lost 4 bases, J lost 2 bases, and 13 bases lay in between. The CDR3 nucleotides are TGCGCCAGCAGCGTGGTCCTGGGCGCCTACGAGCAGTACTTC. This encodes CASSVVLGAYEQYF.

The chain joins TRBV5-1 to TRBJ2-7; 10 nucleotides line up with TRBD1. V shed 7 bases and J 5 bases; nucleotides not matched to a gene: 9. Germline CDR1 is SGHRS and CDR2 is YFSETQ. There are 14 residues in the CDR3. The chain's CDR3 is CASFPGQGTHEQYF. The CDR3 DNA reads as TGCGCCAGCTTTCCGGGACAGGGGACCCACGAGCAGTACTTC. Full variable domain (rest looked up from reference TRBV5-1 and TRBJ2-7): KAGVTQTPRYLIKTRGQQVTLSCSPISGHRSVSWYQQTPGQGLQFLFEYFSETQRNKGNFPGRFSGRQFSNSRSEMNVSTLELGDSALYLCASFPGQGTHEQYFGPGTRLTVT.

This chain connects TRBV6-2 or TRBV6-3 to TRBJ1-2; 7 positions match TRBD1. Germline lookup yields CDR1 MNHEY and CDR2 SVGEGT. The V segment lost 7 bases and the J segment 7 bases; nucleotides outside the gene matches: 18. This CDR3 comprises 16 residues. The CDR3: CASNSPRQGRDGGYTF. Here the CDR3 DNA reads TGTGCCAGCAACAGCCCCCGACAGGGAAGGGACGGTGGCTACACCTTC.

The chain is built from TRBV4-3 and TRBJ2-1, with D unresolved. Trimming removed 0 bases at V and 0 bases at J, with 9 bases between. Per the germline V gene, CDR1 is LGHNA and CDR2 is YSLEER. This CDR3 contains 16 residues. For the CDR3, the DNA is TGCGCCAGCAGCCAAGAGGCCAGAAGCTCCTACAATGAGCAGTTCTTC. As protein: CASSQEARSSYNEQFF.

This chain joins TRBV20-1 and TRBJ2-7, with D perhaps matching TRBD2 (6 bases). V was clipped by 7 bases and J by 0 bases, with 13 bases between them. Germline CDR1 is DFQATT and CDR2 is SNEGSKA (reference sequence). The CDR3 contains 13 residues. The CDR3 nucleotides are TGCAGTGTTAGTGGGGGGAACTCCTACGAGCAGTACTTC. Translation: CSVSGGNSYEQYF.

A note on this clonotype: Mismatch with germline at one junction end may stem from a read error. J is TRBJ2-7 and V is TRBV28; TRBD1 matches 8 bases. CDR3 length: 15 residues. Germline values: CDR1 MDHEN, CDR2 SYDVKM. The CDR3: CASTGQGISSYGQYF. DNA for the CDR3: TGTGCCAGCACCGGACAGGGAATTAGCTCCTACGGGCAGTACTTC.

Comment on this clonotype: Germline and junction disagree at one end, which may indicate a read error. J is TRBJ2-7 and V is TRBV7-9, with a possible D match to TRBD2 (5 bases). The J call could be wrong; TRBJ2-5 is a better fit for the DNA end. Germline CDR1 SEHNR, CDR2 FQNEAQ (reference sequence). The CDR3 contains 11 residues. CDR3 loop: CANSFEGTQYF. In DNA form, the CDR3 reads TGTGCCAACAGCTTTGAGGGGACCCAGTACTTC.